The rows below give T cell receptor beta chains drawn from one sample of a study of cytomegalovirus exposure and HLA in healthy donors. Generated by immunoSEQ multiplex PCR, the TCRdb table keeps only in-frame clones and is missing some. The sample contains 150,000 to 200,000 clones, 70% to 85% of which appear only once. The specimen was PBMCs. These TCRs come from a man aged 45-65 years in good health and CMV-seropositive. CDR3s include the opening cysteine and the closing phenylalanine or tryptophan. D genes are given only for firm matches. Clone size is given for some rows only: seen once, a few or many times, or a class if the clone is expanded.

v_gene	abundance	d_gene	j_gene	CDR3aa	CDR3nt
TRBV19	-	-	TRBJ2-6	CASSKTDSGANVLTF	TGTGCCAGTAGTAAGACTGACTCTGGGGCCAACGTCCTGACTTTC
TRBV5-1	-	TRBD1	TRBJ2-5	CASSLDRGETQYF	TGCGCCAGCAGCCTAGACAGGGGGGAGACCCAGTACTTC
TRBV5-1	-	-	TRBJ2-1	CASSLGETGTNEQFF	TGCGCCAGCAGCTTGGGGGAGACAGGCACAAATGAGCAGTTCTTC
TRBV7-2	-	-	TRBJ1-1	CASRPVGGRDTEAFF	TGTGCCAGCAGACCCGTGGGGGGAAGGGACACTGAAGCTTTCTTT
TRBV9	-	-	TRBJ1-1	CASSARVRNTEAFF	TGTGCCAGCAGCGCGAGGGTGCGGAACACTGAAGCTTTCTTT
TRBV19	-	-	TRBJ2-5	CASQRAGMETQYF	TGTGCCAGTCAAAGGGCAGGGATGGAGACCCAGTACTTC
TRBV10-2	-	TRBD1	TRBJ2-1	CASTPDRAPQDYNEQFF	TGCGCCAGTACCCCGGACAGGGCTCCCCAGGACTACAATGAGCAGTTCTTC
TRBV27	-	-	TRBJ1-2	CASSLNTNYGYTF	TGTGCCAGCAGTTTAAATACTAACTATGGCTACACCTTC
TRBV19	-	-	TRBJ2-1	CASSIGYGAAYNEQFF	TGTGCCAGTAGTATAGGTTATGGCGCGGCCTACAATGAGCAGTTCTTC
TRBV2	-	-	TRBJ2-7	CASSVDGDEQYF	TGTGCCAGCAGTGTTGACGGGGACGAGCAGTACTTC
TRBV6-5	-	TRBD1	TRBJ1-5	CASRPGQGGQPQHF	TGTGCCAGCAGACCAGGACAGGGGGGTCAGCCCCAGCATTTT
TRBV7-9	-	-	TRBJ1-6	CASSLVGGLNSPLHF	TGTGCCAGCAGCTTAGTGGGGGGACTGAATTCACCCCTCCACTTT
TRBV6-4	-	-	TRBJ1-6	CASSMTEYNSPLHF	TGTGCCAGCAGTATGACAGAGTATAATTCACCCCTCCACTTT
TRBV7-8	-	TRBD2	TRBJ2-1	CASSLLAGNYNEQFF	TGTGCCAGCAGCCTTCTAGCGGGGAACTACAATGAGCAGTTCTTC
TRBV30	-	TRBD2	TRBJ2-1	CAWSQGTSGSYNEQFF	TGTGCCTGGAGTCAAGGGACTAGCGGCTCCTACAATGAGCAGTTCTTC
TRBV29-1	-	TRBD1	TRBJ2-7	CSVETRQGEQYF	TGCAGCGTTGAGACCCGACAGGGGGAGCAGTACTTC
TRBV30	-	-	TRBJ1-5	CAWSVPLRRGGRHF	TGTGCCTGGAGTGTACCTCTGAGGAGGGGGGGTAGGCATTTT
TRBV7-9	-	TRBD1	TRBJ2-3	CASSYLTGLTDTQYF	TGTGCCAGCAGTTACCTGACAGGGTTGACAGATACGCAGTATTTT
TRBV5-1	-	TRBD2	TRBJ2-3	CASSWGEGSDTQYF	TGCGCCAGCAGCTGGGGGGAGGGGTCAGATACGCAGTATTTT
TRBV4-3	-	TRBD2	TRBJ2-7	CASSQGRGGGLYEQYF	TGCGCCAGCAGCCAAGGGCGGGGCGGGGGGCTATACGAGCAGTACTTC
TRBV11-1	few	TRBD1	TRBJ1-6	CASSLETGTANSPLHF	TGTGCCAGCAGCTTAGAGACCGGGACAGCCAATTCACCCCTCCACTTT
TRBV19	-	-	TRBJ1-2	CASSMVANYGYTF	TGTGCCAGTAGTATGGTAGCAAACTATGGCTACACCTTC
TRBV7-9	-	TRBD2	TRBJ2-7	CASSLSLAGDYEQYF	TGTGCCAGCAGCTTAAGTTTAGCGGGGGATTACGAGCAGTACTTC
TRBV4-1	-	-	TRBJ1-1	CASSQGGGMYTEAFF	TGCGCCAGCAGCCAAGGCGGGGGGATGTACACTGAAGCTTTCTTT
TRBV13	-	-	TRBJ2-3	CASSYGESTDTQYF	TGTGCCAGCAGTTACGGGGAGAGCACAGATACGCAGTATTTT
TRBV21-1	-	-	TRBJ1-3	CASSKVEETGAFGYRSDSGNTIYF	TGTGCCAGCAGCAAAGTCGAGGAGACAGGGGCCTTCGGTTACCGATCCGACTCTGGAAACACCATATATTTT
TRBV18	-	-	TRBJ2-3	CASSPASTDTQYF	TGTGCCAGCTCACCGGCTAGCACAGATACGCAGTATTTT
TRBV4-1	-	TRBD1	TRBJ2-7	CASSPGQGTYEQYF	TGCGCCAGCAGCCCCGGACAGGGAACCTACGAGCAGTACTTC
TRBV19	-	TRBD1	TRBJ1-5	CASSTRQGGGQPQHF	TGTGCCAGTAGTACCCGACAGGGTGGAGGTCAGCCCCAGCATTTT
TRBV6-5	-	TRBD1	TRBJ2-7	CATGTGESEQYF	TGTGCAACCGGGACAGGGGAGTCGGAGCAGTACTTC
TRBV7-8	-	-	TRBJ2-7	CASSLVGGTSYEQYF	TGTGCCAGCAGCTTAGTGGGAGGTACCTCCTACGAGCAGTACTTC
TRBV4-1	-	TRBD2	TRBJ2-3	CASSQVRAGGTQYF	TGCGCCAGCAGCCAAGTTCGGGCGGGGGGGACGCAGTATTTT
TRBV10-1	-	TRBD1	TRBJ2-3	CASSEKQGAVTDTQYF	TGCGCCAGCAGTGAGAAACAGGGGGCCGTCACAGATACGCAGTATTTT
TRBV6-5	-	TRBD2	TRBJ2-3	CASSYSQRGSDTQYF	TGTGCCAGCAGTTACTCACAGCGGGGCTCAGATACGCAGTATTTT
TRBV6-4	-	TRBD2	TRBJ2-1	CASSPTSGGADEQFF	TGTGCCAGCAGTCCGACTAGCGGGGGGGCAGATGAGCAGTTCTTC